Reported below is one T cell receptor (beta chain). This specimen belongs to a study of cytomegalovirus exposure and HLA in healthy donors. V was cut by 6 bases and J by 0 bases, with 12 bases left in between. CDR3 size: 15 residues. Germline V CDR1 and CDR2: MNHNY, SVGAGI (reference sequence). Generated by immunoSEQ multiplex PCR, the TCRdb table keeps only in-frame clones and is missing some. The data contain about 69,000 clones, about 95% of them singletons. The V and J genes are TRBV6-6 and TRBJ1-5; the D gene is possibly TRBD1 (5 bases). This clonotype was obtained from a woman under 30 in good health and CMV-seronegative. The sequenced material came from PBMCs. DNA for the CDR3: TGTGCCAGCAGGTATCAGACAGCTAGCAATCAGCCCCAGCATTTT. This gives the protein CASRYQTASNQPQHF.